Below, one TCR beta chain is given with its context. Germline V CDR1 and CDR2: SGHVS, FNYEAQ. Trimming left V 1 base short and J 4 bases short, with 14 bases between. The CDR3 is 16 residues long. PCR amplification relied on 60 Vbeta primers (plus 13 Jbeta primers). Sequencing used immunoSEQ multiplex PCR; TCRdb keeps in-frame clones, though not all of them. Of some 44,000 clones in the sample, approximately 55% were seen once. This record belongs to a study of cytomegalovirus exposure and HLA in healthy donors. The TCR sequence derives from a human donor in good health. The genes are TRBV7-6 and TRBJ2-1; D may be TRBD2 (6 bases). Sequencing was performed on PBMCs. As DNA, the CDR3 is TGTGCCAGCAGCTTAGTGGCTCGCGGGATATACAATGAGCAGTTCTTC. Translating it yields CASSLVARGIYNEQFF.